The clone carrying this T cell receptor (beta chain) has only a few counts. Antigen specificity is unknown. The record originates from a study of cytomegalovirus exposure and HLA in healthy donors. Study-level findings and limits: Listed as cytomegalovirus-associated were approximately 160 TCR beta chains.

Germline loops: CDR1 SEHNR, CDR2 FQNEAQ (reference sequence). V lost 4 bases, J lost 3 bases, and 9 bases stayed unmatched. The CDR3 is 16 amino acids. Primers: 60 Vbeta forward and 13 Jbeta reverse. This table comes from immunoSEQ multiplex PCR, and its TCRdb copy is limited to in-frame clones, with some not included. The sample holds over 150,000 clones, under 85% seen once. This TCR derives from a man aged 18 to 30 in good health and CMV-seronegative. The sample was PBMCs. J is TRBJ2-7 and V is TRBV7-9; 10 bases match TRBD1. CDR3 in DNA: TGTGCCAGCAGCTCAGAGTCGGGACAGGGGTTCTACGAGCAGTACTTC. Amino acid sequence: CASSSESGQGFYEQYF.